One and the same sample provided the 3 T cell receptor beta chains below, sequenced in a study of CD8 T cells in Susac syndrome. Reverse transcription of about 0.45 to 1 ug RNA was performed with random hexamers. TCRdb re-called the immunoSEQ multiplex PCR reads with MiXCR, one entry per CDR3 protein. This sample has about 180,000 distinct CDR3 sequences; about 95% occur once, and the top ten carry 0.095% to 0.1%. The sequenced material came from CD4+ T cells from PBMCs. These receptors all stem from a human donor with Susac syndrome.

The chain links TRBV4-3 to TRBJ2-5; D is perhaps TRBD2 (5 bases). Trimming took off 0 bases at V and 5 bases at J, with 19 bases between the two ends. The CDR3 runs to 17 residues. Per the germline V gene, CDR1 is LGHNA and CDR2 is YSLEER. This CDR3 reads CASSQDNSRNTGETQYF. The CDR3 DNA is TGCGCCAGCAGCCAAGATAATAGCAGGAATACGGGGGAGACCCAGTACTTC.

The chain has TRBV15 and TRBJ2-7; D uncertain. Between the trimmed V and J ends, which lost 5 bases and 6 bases, there was a span of 8 bases. Germline values: CDR1 LNHNV, CDR2 YYDKDF (reference sequence). CDR3 length equals 11 residues. The CDR3 protein is CATSSSAEQYF. DNA of the CDR3: TGTGCCACCAGCTCGAGCGCCGAGCAGTACTTC.

The rearrangement joins TRBV11-2 to TRBJ2-7; D may match TRBD1 or TRBD2 (6 bases each). With 5 bases removed from V and 6 bases from J, the gap between germline ends came to 29 bases. CDR1 and CDR2 (germline): SGHAT, FQNNGV. This CDR3 comprises 18 residues. CDR3 protein: CASSPQDRPRLGITEQYF. In DNA form, the CDR3 reads TGTGCCAGCAGCCCCCAAGACAGGCCCAGACTAGGAATTACCGAGCAGTACTTC. The full variable domain, completed using reference TRBV11-2 and TRBJ2-7, is EAGVAQSPRYKIIEKRQSVAFWCNPISGHATLYWYQQILGQGPKLLIQFQNNGVVDDSQLPKDRFSAERLKGVDSTLKIQPAKLEDSAVYLCASSPQDRPRLGITEQYFGPGTRLTVT.